This T cell receptor (beta chain) emerged from a study of T cells in Graves' hyperthyroidism and ophthalmopathy. Study outcomes and limitations: Before onset, ophthalmopathy was predicted by the model a median about six months earlier.

The investigators amplified TCR beta CDR3 regions from RNA transcripts. TCR CDR3 underwent first-round RT-PCR with the HTBI primer set. TCRdb re-derived calls from the multiplex PCR reads in MiXCR, one entry per CDR3 protein. The sample contains roughly 840,000 distinct CDR3 sequences, 38% of which appear only once. Investigators excluded patients with uncontrolled infection, other autoimmune disease, pregnancy or lactation. Clinical symptoms, serum thyroxine and TRAb, thyroid ultrasound and orbital computed tomography together formed the diagnostic basis. Source material for PBMCs was more than 9.5 ml fresh peripheral blood. This CDR3 has 14 amino acids. V shed 5 bases and J shed 5 bases, with 13 bases lying between them. Looked up from germline, CDR1 is SGHVS and CDR2 is FQNEAQ. This clonotype was detected many times. What it binds is not known.

The sequence was obtained from a man younger than 35 with Graves' hyperthyroidism. V gene TRBV7-8 combines with J gene TRBJ1-5; a weak D match, TRBD1 (5 bases). The source material was blood. CDR3 protein: CASSPTRGDQPQHF. As DNA, the CDR3 is TGTGCCAGCAGCCCAACAAGGGGTGATCAGCCCCAGCATTTT.